This T cell receptor (beta chain) was retrieved from a study of blood T cell repertoires in COVID-19 (dated by TCRdb to about 2020). Some background on the complete study: Samples covering the acute and convalescent phases of COVID-19 were provided by collaborators in the United States, Italy and Spain. The material from the prospective study consisted of cDNA or gDNA derived from T cells, B-cell-depleted T cells, or PBMCs. Deeply sampled blood TCRbeta repertoires from subjects exposed to, actively infected with, or recovered from COVID-19 were included in the dataset. The repertoires were released in a freely available public database intended as a resource for research on the immune response to SARS-CoV-2. The samples were drawn from two sources: the first 160 participants of the ongoing ImmuneRACE study, and 1,254 subjects contributed by 6 global collaborators. Nearly every sample came with metadata listing a de-identified subject ID, COVID-19 status, age in years and sex. Where HLA class I and class II types were available, the types were taken from metadata supplied by the sample provider, not from assay-based typing.

TCRbeta CDR3 regions were amplified from genomic DNA using the immunoSEQ Assay, a bias-controlled multiplex PCR. The published analysis was carried out like this. The number of nucleated cells in each sample was estimated by amplification of reference gene primers within the assay. To quantify the absolute abundance of each unique TCRbeta CDR3 rearrangement, sequence reads were collapsed and filtered. For each sample, productive Simpson clonality was calculated as the square root of Simpson's diversity index over productive rearrangements. This immuneACCESS table, as held by TCRdb, lists in-frame sequences with V and J called but not all clones. Of the missing ones, under half trace to an unresolved V gene in checked studies; the others have no known cause. That table gives V, J and clone size, and the DNA gave D and trimming. The sample table contains fewer than 300,000 clones; only one count was recorded for 91% of them. The ten largest clones add up to approximately 2.6% of the sample.

About this clone: It lacks a known antigen. Per-base quality was not reported, and no clone a single base away is much larger than it.

Clipping removes 0 bases from V and 3 bases from J, with 10 as the unmatched junction base count. CDR3 length: 19 amino acids, cysteine to phenylalanine. The kept DNA is CDR3 alone, 57 bases in frame from the first base. In the germline V gene, CDR1 corresponds to KGHDR and CDR2 to SFDVKD. Overall results and qualifications from the work: Clinical and demographic metadata were provided uncurated, with the amount varying by source and participant.

One collaborating source in Seattle enrolled patients during active infection and followed them longitudinally through the course of disease. Whole blood was collected in K2EDTA tubes by collaborating institutions according to the institutions' own protocols. For TCRbeta analysis, collaborator samples were shipped as frozen whole blood, as isolated PBMCs, or as DNA extracted from either sample type. This clonotype originated in a person under 30 with COVID-19, enrolled during active disease. Sample: peripheral blood. The V gene is TRBV24-1 and the J gene is TRBJ2-2; a stretch of 9 junction bases matches TRBD1. The DNA sequence is TGTGCCACCAGTGATTTGGCCTTTGGCGGGACAGGGCACACCGGGGAGCTGTTTTTT. Translation gives CATSDLAFGGTGHTGELFF.